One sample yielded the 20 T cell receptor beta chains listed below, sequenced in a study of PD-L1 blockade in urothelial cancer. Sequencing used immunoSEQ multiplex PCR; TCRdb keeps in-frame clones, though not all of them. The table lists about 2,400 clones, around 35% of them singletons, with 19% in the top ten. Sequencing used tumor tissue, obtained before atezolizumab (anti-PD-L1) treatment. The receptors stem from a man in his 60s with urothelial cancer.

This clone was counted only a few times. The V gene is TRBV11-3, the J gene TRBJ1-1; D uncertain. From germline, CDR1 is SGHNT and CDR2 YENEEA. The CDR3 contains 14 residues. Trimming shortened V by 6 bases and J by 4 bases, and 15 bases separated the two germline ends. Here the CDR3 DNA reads TGTGCCAGCAGGAAGATCGAGGTGAGCACTGAAGCTTTCTTT. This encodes CASRKIEVSTEAFF. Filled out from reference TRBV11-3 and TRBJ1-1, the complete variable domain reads EAGVVQSPRYKIIEKKQPVAFWCNPISGHNTLYWYLQNLGQGPELLIRYENEEAVDDSQLPKDRFSAERLKGVDSTLKIQPAELGDSAVYLCASRKIEVSTEAFFGQGTRLTVV.

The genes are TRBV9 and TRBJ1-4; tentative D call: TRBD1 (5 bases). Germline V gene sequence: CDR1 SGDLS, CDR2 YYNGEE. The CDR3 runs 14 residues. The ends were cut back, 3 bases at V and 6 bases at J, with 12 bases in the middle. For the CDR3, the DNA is TGTGCCAGCAGCGGACAGTCGGGGGATGAAAAACTGTTTTTT. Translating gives CASSGQSGDEKLFF.

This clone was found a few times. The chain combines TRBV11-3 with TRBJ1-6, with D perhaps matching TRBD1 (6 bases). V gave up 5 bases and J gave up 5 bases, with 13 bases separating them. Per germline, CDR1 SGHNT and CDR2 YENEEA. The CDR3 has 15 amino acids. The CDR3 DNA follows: TGTGCCAGCAGCCAACAGGGAGGGGATAATTCACCCCTCCACTTT. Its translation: CASSQQGGDNSPLHF.

The CDR3 DNA follows: TGTGCCAGTAGTGTATGGCAGGGAAAAGATGGCTACACCTTC. Residues: CASSVWQGKDGYTF. The gene calls are TRBV19 and TRBJ1-2; D is perhaps TRBD1 (5 bases). In germline, CDR1 is LNHDA, CDR2 SQIVND (reference sequence). Trimming removed 5 bases at V and 6 bases at J, with 16 bases between. The CDR3 spans 14 residues. The entire variable domain, with the rest obtained from reference TRBV19 and TRBJ1-2, is as follows: DGGITQSPKYLFRKEGQNVTLSCEQNLNHDAMYWYRQDPGQGLRLIYYSQIVNDFQKGDIAEGYSVSREKKESFPLTVTSAQKNPTAFYLCASSVWQGKDGYTFGSGTRLTVV.

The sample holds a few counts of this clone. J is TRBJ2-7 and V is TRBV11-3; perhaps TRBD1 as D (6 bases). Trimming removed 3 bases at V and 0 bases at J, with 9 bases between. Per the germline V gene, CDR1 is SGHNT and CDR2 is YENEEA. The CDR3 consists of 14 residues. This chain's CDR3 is CASSLGAHSYEQYF. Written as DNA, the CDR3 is TGTGCCAGCAGCTTGGGGGCCCACTCCTACGAGCAGTACTTC.

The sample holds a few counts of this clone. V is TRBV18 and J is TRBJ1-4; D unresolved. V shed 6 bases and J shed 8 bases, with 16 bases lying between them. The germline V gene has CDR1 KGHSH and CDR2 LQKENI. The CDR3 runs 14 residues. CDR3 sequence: CASSQGNVVEKLFF. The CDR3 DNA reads TGTGCCAGCTCCCAAGGGAACGTGGTCGAAAAACTGTTTTTT.

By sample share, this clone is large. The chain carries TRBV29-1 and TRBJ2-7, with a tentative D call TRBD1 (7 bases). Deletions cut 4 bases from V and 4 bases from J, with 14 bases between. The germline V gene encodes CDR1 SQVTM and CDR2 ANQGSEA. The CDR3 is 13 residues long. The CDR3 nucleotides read TGCAGCGTTGTTTGGCCAGGGGGGTACGAGCAGTACTTC. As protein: CSVVWPGGYEQYF.

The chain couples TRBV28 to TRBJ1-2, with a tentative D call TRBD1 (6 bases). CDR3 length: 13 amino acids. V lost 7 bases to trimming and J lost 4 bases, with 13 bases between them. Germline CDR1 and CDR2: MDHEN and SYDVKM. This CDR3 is CASNFGTSYGYTF. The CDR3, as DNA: TGTGCCAGCAACTTCGGGACATCCTATGGCTACACCTTC.

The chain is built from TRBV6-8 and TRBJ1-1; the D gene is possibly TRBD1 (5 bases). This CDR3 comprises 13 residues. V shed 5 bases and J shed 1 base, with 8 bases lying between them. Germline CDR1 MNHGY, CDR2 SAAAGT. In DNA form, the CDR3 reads TGTGCCAGCAGTCCAGGGACGAACACTGAAGCTTTCTTT. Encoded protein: CASSPGTNTEAFF.

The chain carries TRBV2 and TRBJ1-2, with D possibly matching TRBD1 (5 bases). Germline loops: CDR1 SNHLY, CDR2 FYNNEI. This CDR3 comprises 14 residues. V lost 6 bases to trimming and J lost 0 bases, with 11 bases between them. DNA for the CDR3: TGTGCCAGCAGGAAAACGGGGCCTAACTATGGCTACACCTTC. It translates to CASRKTGPNYGYTF.

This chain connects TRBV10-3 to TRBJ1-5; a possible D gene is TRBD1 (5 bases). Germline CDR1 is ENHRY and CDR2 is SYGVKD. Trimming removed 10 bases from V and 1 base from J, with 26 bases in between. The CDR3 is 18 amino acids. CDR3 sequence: CASPSPGGSVKSNQPQHF. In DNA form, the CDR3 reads TGTGCCAGCCCTTCACCTGGGGGAAGTGTTAAGAGCAATCAGCCCCAGCATTTT.

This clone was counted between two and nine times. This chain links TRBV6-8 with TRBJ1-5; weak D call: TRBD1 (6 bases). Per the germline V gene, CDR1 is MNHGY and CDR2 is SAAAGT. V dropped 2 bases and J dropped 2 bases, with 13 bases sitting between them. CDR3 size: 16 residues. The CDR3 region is CASSYGAGEGNQPQHF. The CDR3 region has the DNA TGTGCCAGCAGTTACGGGGCAGGGGAAGGCAATCAGCCCCAGCATTTT.

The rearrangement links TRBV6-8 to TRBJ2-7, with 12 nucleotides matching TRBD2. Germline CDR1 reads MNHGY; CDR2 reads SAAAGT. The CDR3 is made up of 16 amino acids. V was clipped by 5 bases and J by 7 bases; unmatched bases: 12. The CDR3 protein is CASSDPGLAGGQEQYF. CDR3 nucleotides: TGTGCCAGCAGTGATCCCGGGCTAGCGGGGGGGCAAGAGCAGTACTTC.

In DNA form, the CDR3 reads TGTGCCAGCAGTTACTCGCTTTCCTGGCAGGACGATGGCTACACCTTC. This codes for CASSYSLSWQDDGYTF. V and J are TRBV6-8 and TRBJ1-2, with D uncertain. V lost 0 bases and J lost 6, with 17 bases in between. CDR3 length: 16 amino acids. CDR1 is MNHGY, CDR2 SAAAGT, per germline.

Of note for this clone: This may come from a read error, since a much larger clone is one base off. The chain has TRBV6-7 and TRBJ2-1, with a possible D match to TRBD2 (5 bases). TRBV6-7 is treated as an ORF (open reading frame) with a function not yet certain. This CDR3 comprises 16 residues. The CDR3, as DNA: TGTGCCAGCAGTCCCGGGGAACGGGGAATCTACAATGAGCAATTCTTC. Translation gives CASSPGERGIYNEQFF.

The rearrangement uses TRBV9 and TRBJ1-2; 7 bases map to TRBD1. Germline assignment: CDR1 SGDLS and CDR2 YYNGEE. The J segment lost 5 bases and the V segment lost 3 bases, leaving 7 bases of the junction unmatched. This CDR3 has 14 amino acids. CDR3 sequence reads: CASSEGGTAYGYTF. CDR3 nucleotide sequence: TGTGCCAGCAGCGAGGGGGGGACAGCGTATGGCTACACCTTC.

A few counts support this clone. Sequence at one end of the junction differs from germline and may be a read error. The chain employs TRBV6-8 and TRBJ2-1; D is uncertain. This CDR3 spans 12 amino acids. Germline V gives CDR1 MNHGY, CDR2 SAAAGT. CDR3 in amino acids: CAISGVGNEQFF. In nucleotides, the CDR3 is TGTGCCATCAGTGGAGTGGGTAATGAGCAGTTCTTC.

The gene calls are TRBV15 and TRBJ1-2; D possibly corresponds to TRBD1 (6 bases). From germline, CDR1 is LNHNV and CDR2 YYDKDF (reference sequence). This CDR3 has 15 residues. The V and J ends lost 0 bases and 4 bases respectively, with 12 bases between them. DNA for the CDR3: TGTGCCACCAGCAGAGATCGAGGGGGGACCTATGGCTACACCTTC. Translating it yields CATSRDRGGTYGYTF.

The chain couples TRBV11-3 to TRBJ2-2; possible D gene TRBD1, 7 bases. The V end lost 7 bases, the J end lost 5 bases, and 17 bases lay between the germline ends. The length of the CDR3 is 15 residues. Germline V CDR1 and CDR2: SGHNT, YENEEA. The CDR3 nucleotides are TGTGCCAGCAATCACGGAGGGGGCGGGACCGGGGAGCTGTTTTTT. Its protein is CASNHGGGGTGELFF.

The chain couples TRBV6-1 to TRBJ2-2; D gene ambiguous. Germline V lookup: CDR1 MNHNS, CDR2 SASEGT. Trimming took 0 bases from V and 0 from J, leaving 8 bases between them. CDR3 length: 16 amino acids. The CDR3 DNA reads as TGTGCCAGCAGTGAAGCGCCCGCCGCGAACACCGGGGAGCTGTTTTTT. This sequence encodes CASSEAPAANTGELFF.